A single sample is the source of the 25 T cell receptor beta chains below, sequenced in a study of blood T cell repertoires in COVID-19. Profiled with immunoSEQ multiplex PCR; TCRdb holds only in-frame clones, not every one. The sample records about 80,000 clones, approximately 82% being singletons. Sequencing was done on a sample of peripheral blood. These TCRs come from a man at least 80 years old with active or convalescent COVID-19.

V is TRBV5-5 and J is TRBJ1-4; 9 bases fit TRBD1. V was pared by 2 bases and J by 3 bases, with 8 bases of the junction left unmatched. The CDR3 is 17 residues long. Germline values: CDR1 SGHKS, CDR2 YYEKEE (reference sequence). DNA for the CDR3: TGTGCCAGCAGCTTTTACAGGGGGCGAGGAGCTAATGAAAAACTGTTTTTT. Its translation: CASSFYRGRGANEKLFF.

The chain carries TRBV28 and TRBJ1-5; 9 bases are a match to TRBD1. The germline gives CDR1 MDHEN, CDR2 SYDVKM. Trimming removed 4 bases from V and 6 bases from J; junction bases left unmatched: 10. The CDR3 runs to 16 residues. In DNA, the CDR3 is TGTGCCAGCAGTTGGGGGACAGGGCCTCCCTCTCAGCCCCAGCATTTT. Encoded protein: CASSWGTGPPSQPQHF.

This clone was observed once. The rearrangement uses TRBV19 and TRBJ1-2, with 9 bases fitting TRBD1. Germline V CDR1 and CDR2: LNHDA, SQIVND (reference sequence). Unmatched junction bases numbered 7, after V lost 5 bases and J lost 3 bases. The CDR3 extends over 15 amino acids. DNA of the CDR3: TGTGCCAGTAGTTTCGGGACAGGGAGGTACTATGGCTACACCTTC. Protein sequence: CASSFGTGRYYGYTF.

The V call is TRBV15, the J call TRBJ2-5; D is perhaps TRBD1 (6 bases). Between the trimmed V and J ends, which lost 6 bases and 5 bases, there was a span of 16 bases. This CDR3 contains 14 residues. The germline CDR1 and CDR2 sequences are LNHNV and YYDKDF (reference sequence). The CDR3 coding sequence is TGTGCCACCAGGCAGGGGTTGATCCCCGAGACCCAGTACTTC. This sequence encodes CATRQGLIPETQYF.

The CDR3 sequence: CSGSTTSTDTQYF. The CDR3 DNA follows: TGCAGCGGTAGCACAACTAGCACAGATACGCAGTATTTT. This sequence joins TRBV29-1 and TRBJ2-3, with D unclear. Germline values: CDR1 SQVTM, CDR2 ANQGSEA. CDR3 length: 13 amino acids. V was trimmed by 7 bases and J by 0 bases, leaving 11 bases between them.

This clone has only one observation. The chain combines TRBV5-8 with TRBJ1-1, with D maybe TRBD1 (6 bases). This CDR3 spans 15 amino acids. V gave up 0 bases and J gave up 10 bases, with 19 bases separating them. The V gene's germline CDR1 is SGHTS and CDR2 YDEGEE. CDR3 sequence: CASSLAGVGAEGAFF. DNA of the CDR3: TGTGCCAGCAGCTTGGCCGGGGTGGGGGCCGAGGGAGCTTTCTTT.

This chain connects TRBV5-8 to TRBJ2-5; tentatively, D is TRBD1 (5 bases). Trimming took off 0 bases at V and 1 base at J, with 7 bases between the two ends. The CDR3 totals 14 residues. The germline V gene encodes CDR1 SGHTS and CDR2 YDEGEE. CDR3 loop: CASSLGGAQETQYF. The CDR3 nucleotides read TGTGCCAGCAGCTTGGGTGGGGCCCAAGAGACCCAGTACTTC. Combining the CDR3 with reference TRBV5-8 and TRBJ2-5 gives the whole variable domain EAGVTQSPTHLIKTRGQQATLRCSPISGHTSVYWYQQALGLGLQFLLWYDEGEERNRGNFPPRFSGRQFPNYSSELNVNALELEDSALYLCASSLGGAQETQYFGPGTRLLVL.

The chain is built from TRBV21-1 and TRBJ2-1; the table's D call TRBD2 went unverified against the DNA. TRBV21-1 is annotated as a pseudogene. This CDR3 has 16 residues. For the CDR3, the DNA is TGTGCCAGCAGCTTAACTGGGACTAGCGGGAACCATGAGCAGTTCTTC. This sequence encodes CASSLTGTSGNHEQFF.

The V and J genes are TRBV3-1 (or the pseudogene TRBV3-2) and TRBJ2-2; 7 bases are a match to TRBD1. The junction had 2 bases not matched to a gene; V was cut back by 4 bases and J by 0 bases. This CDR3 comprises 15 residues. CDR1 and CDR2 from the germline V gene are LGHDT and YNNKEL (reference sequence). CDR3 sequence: CASSRTGSNTGELFF. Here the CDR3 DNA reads TGTGCCAGCAGCCGGACAGGCTCGAACACCGGGGAGCTGTTTTTT.

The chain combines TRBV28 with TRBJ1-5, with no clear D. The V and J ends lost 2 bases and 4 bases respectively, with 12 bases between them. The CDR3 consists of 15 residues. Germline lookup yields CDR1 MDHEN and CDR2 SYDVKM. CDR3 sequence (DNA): TGTGCCAGCAGTTTAAGGCCCCTAGAGAATCAGCCCCAGCATTTT. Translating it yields CASSLRPLENQPQHF.

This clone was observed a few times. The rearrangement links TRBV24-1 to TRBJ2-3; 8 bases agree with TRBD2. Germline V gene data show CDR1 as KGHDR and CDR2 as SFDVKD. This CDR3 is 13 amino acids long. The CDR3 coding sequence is TGTGCGACGGGGGGGATTGAAACAGATACGCAGTATTTT. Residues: CATGGIETDTQYF.

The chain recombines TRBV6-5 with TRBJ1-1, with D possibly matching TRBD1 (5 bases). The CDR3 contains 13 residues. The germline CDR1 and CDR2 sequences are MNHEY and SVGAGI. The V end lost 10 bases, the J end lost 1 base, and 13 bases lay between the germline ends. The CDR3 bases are TGTGCCACGGGGGTGGCGGAGAACACTGAAGCTTTCTTT. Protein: CATGVAENTEAFF.

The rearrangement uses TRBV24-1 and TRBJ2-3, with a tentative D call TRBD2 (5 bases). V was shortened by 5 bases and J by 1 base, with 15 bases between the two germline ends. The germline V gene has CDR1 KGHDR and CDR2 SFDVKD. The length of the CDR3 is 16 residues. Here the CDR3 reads CATSVSSSQRTDTQYF. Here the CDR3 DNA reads TGTGCCACCAGTGTAAGCTCTAGCCAACGCACAGATACGCAGTATTTT.

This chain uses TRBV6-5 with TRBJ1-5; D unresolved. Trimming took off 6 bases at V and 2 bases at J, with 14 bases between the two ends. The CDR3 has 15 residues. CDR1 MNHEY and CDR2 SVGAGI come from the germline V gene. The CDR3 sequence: CASSTGGRGNQPQHF. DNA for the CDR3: TGTGCCAGCAGCACTGGAGGGCGAGGCAATCAGCCCCAGCATTTT.

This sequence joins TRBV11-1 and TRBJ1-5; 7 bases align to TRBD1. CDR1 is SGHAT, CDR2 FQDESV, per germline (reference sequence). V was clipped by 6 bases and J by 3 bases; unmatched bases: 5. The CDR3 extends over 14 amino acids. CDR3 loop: CASSRTGVNQPQHF. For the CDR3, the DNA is TGTGCCAGCAGTCGGACAGGAGTCAATCAGCCCCAGCATTTT.

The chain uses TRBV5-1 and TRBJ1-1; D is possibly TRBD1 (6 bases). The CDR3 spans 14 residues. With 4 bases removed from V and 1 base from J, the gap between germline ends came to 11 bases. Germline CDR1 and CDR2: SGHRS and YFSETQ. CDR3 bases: TGCGCCAGCAGCCTAACCAGGGGGAACACTGAAGCTTTCTTT. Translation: CASSLTRGNTEAFF.

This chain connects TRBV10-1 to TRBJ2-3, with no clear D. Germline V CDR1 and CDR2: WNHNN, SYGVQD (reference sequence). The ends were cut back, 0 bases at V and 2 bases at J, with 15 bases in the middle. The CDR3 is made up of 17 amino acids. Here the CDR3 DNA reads TGCGCCAGCAGTGAGTCCAATGAGAGTCCGATCACAGATACGCAGTATTTT. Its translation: CASSESNESPITDTQYF.

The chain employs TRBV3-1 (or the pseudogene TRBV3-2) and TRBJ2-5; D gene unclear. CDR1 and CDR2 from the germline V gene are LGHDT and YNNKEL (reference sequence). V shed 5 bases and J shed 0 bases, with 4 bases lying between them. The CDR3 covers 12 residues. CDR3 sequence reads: CASSYHQETQYF. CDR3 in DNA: TGTGCCAGCAGCTATCACCAAGAGACCCAGTACTTC.

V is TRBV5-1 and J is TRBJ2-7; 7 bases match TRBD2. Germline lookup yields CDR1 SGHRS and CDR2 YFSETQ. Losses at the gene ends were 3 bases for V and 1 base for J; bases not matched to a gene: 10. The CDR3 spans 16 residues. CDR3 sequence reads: CASSWTPGLPSYEQYF. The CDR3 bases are TGCGCCAGCAGCTGGACTCCGGGACTACCTTCCTACGAGCAGTACTTC.

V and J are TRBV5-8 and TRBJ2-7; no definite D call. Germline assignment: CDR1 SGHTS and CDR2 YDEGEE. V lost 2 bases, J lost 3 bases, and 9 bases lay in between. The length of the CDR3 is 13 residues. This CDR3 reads CASSLSSGYEQYF. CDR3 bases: TGTGCCAGCAGCTTAAGTTCCGGCTACGAGCAGTACTTC.

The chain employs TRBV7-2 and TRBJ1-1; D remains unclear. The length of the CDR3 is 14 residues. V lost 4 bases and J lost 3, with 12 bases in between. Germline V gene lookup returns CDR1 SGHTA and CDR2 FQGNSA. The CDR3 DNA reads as TGTGCCAGCAGCTCAGGTAGCGCCGACACTGAAGCTTTCTTT. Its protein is CASSSGSADTEAFF.

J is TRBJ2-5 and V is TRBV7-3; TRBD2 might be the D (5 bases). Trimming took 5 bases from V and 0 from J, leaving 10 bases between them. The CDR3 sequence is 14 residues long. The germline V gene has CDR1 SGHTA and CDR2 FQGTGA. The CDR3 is CASSPPGNQETQYF. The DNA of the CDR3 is TGTGCCAGCAGCCCCCCGGGGAACCAAGAGACCCAGTACTTC.

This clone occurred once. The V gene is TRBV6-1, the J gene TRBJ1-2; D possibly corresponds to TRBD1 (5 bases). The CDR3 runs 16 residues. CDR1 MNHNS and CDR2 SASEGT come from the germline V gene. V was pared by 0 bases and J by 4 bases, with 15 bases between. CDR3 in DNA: TGTGCCAGCAGTGAAGCTTACTCCAGGGATATCTATGGCTACACCTTC. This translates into CASSEAYSRDIYGYTF.

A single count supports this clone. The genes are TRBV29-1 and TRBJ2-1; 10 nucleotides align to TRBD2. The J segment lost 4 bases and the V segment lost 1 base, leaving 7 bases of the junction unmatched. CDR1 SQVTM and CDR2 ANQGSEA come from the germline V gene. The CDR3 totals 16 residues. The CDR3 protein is CSVEGLAGGNYNEQFF. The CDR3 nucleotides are TGCAGCGTTGAAGGGTTAGCGGGGGGCAATTACAATGAGCAGTTCTTC.

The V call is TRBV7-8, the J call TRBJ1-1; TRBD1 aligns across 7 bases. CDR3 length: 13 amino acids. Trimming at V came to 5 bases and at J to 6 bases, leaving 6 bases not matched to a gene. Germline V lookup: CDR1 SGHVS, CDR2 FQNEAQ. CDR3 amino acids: CASSTIDRAEAFF. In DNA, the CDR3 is TGTGCCAGCAGCACAATCGACAGGGCTGAAGCTTTCTTT.